The 15 T cell receptor beta chains given below trace back to one sample, sequenced in a study of blood T cell repertoires in COVID-19. Measured with immunoSEQ multiplex PCR; TCRdb has only the in-frame clones, and not every one. The data hold 75,000 to 85,000 clones, with around nine tenths observed a single time. The sample was peripheral blood. Receptors originate from a human donor in a cohort sampled during active COVID-19.

This clone was detected a few times. V gene TRBV9 combines with J gene TRBJ2-1; TRBD2 matches at 10 bases. Germline V CDR1 and CDR2: SGDLS, YYNGEE. This CDR3 region has 16 residues. The V segment lost 7 bases and the J segment 8 bases; nucleotides outside the gene matches: 15. The CDR3 is CASRPSGSPLGHEQFF. In DNA form, the CDR3 reads TGTGCCAGCCGTCCTAGCGGGAGTCCCTTAGGGCATGAGCAGTTCTTC.

This clone was seen a handful of times. The chain is built from TRBV5-4 and TRBJ1-2; 7 bases line up with TRBD1. CDR1 is SGHNT, CDR2 YYREEE, per germline (reference sequence). CDR3 size: 12 residues. With V trimmed by 4 bases and J by 8 bases, 5 bases remained unmatched. The CDR3 DNA reads as TGTGCCAGCAGCGTCGACAGGGTGGGCTACACCTTC. Its translation: CASSVDRVGYTF. Together with reference TRBV5-4 and TRBJ1-2, the CDR3 gives the full variable domain: ETGVTQSPTHLIKTRGQQVTLRCSSQSGHNTVSWYQQALGQGPQFIFQYYREEENGRGNFPPRFSGLQFPNYSSELNVNALELDDSALYLCASSVDRVGYTFGSGTRLTVV.

The chain links TRBV7-3 to TRBJ2-3, with 15 bases matching TRBD2. CDR1 is SGHTA, CDR2 FQGTGA, per germline. The CDR3 runs 14 residues. Trimming removed 8 bases from V and 4 bases from J; junction bases left unmatched: 1. The CDR3 region is CASRTSGGADTQYF. CDR3 coding DNA: TGTGCCAGCCGGACTAGCGGGGGGGCAGATACGCAGTATTTT. Drawing the rest from reference TRBV7-3 and TRBJ2-3, the complete variable domain is GAGVSQTPSNKVTEKGKYVELRCDPISGHTALYWYRQSLGQGPEFLIYFQGTGAADDSGLPNDRFFAVRPEGSVSTLKIQRTERGDSAVYLCASRTSGGADTQYFGPGTRLTVL.

The V gene is TRBV27, the J gene TRBJ1-2; 7 nucleotides agree with TRBD1. This CDR3 has 16 amino acids. The germline V gene encodes CDR1 MNHEY and CDR2 SMNVEV (reference sequence). V dropped 2 bases and J dropped 2; count of bases not matched to a gene: 8. CDR3 sequence (DNA): TGTGCCAGCAGTTTAGGCCTAGGGGGCCACAACTATGGCTACACCTTC. It encodes CASSLGLGGHNYGYTF.

V and J are TRBV7-2 and TRBJ2-7; D possibly corresponds to TRBD2 (7 bases). The CDR3 is made up of 15 amino acids. From germline, CDR1 is SGHTA and CDR2 FQGNSA. V shed 1 base and J shed 6 bases, with 16 bases lying between them. The CDR3 DNA sequence: TGTGCCAGCAGCTTAGTTGCGGGGGCCACCAGCGAGCAGTACTTC. It yields the protein CASSLVAGATSEQYF.

This sequence joins TRBV5-4 and TRBJ1-6; D uncertain. The germline CDR1 and CDR2 sequences are SGHNT and YYREEE (reference sequence). V was trimmed by 0 bases and J by 8 bases, leaving 9 bases between them. CDR3 length equals 14 residues. The CDR3 coding sequence is TGTGCCAGCAGCTTGGGGCGAGGAGATTCACCCCTCCACTTT. Translation gives CASSLGRGDSPLHF.

CDR3 residues: CASSITSGGGSMQYF. The CDR3 DNA reads TGTGCCAGCAGCATAACTAGCGGGGGGGGAAGTATGCAGTATTTT. The V gene is TRBV7-2, the J gene TRBJ2-3, with TRBD2 identical over 13 bases. The CDR3 consists of 15 residues. CDR1 SGHTA and CDR2 FQGNSA come from the germline V gene. V lost 5 bases to trimming and J lost 11 bases; unmatched junction nucleotides: 10. The full variable domain, with the rest looked up from reference TRBV7-2 and TRBJ2-3, is GAGVSQSPSNKVTEKGKDVELRCDPISGHTALYWYRQSLGQGLEFLIYFQGNSAPDKSGLPSDRFSAERTGGSVSTLTIQRTQQEDSAVYLCASSITSGGGSMQYFGPGTRLTVL.

This clone ranks as medium-sized. The V call is TRBV29-1, the J call TRBJ2-2; weak D call: TRBD2 (6 bases). The germline V gene has CDR1 SQVTM and CDR2 ANQGSEA. Trimming shortened V by 8 bases and J by 0 bases, and 19 bases separated the two germline ends. The CDR3 covers 16 residues. In DNA, the CDR3 is TGCAGCCCGGGCCGTTCTAGCGCCACGAACACCGGGGAGCTGTTTTTT. Protein: CSPGRSSATNTGELFF.

V is TRBV30 and J is TRBJ2-1, with D perhaps matching TRBD2 (5 bases). The CDR3 consists of 14 residues. Germline V CDR1 and CDR2: GTSNPN, SVGIG (reference sequence). Between the trimmed V and J ends, which lost 4 bases and 12 bases, there was a span of 22 bases. CDR3 sequence: CAWIGPAAPKGQFF. For the CDR3, the DNA is TGTGCCTGGATAGGACCAGCGGCGCCAAAAGGGCAGTTCTTC.

V usage is TRBV5-1 and J usage is TRBJ1-4; D may be TRBD1 (6 bases). This CDR3 is 14 amino acids long. Trimming pared 4 bases from V and 1 base from J, leaving 8 bases between. Germline values: CDR1 SGHRS, CDR2 YFSETQ. CDR3 sequence (DNA): TGCGCCAGCAGCCCCAGGGGAACTAATGAAAAACTGTTTTTT. This translates into CASSPRGTNEKLFF.

The V gene is TRBV7-3, the J gene TRBJ1-1; 8 positions match TRBD1. Germline lookup yields CDR1 SGHTA and CDR2 FQGTGA. The CDR3 is made up of 14 amino acids. The J segment lost 2 bases and the V segment lost 4 bases, leaving 3 bases of the junction unmatched. CDR3 in amino acids: CASSSGTGNTEAFF. In DNA form, the CDR3 reads TGTGCCAGCAGCTCCGGGACAGGCAACACTGAAGCTTTCTTT.

V gene TRBV14 combines with J gene TRBJ2-7; a possible D gene is TRBD2 (5 bases). This CDR3 contains 13 residues. Germline CDR1 reads SGHDN; CDR2 reads FVKESK. The V end lost 9 bases, the J end lost 2 bases, and 14 bases lay between the germline ends. CDR3 coding DNA: TGTGCCAGTCGGGGTGGAGACACCTACGAGCAGTACTTC. It yields the protein CASRGGDTYEQYF. Full variable domain (remainder filled in from reference TRBV14 and TRBJ2-7): EAGVTQFPSHSVIEKGQTVTLRCDPISGHDNLYWYRRVMGKEIKFLLHFVKESKQDESGMPNNRFLAERTGGTYSTLKVQPAELEDSGVYFCASRGGDTYEQYFGPGTRLTVT.

The chain links TRBV30 to TRBJ2-3; TRBD2 is a possible D gene (5 bases). Germline CDR1 is GTSNPN and CDR2 is SVGIG (reference sequence). The length of the CDR3 is 14 residues. Trimming shortened V by 0 bases and J by 2 bases, and 9 bases separated the two germline ends. DNA for the CDR3: TGTGCCTGGAGTGTAGGCGGGCACACAGATACGCAGTATTTT. It codes for CAWSVGGHTDTQYF. Full variable domain (remainder filled in from reference TRBV30 and TRBJ2-3): SQTIHQWPATLVQPVGSPLSLECTVEGTSNPNLYWYRQAAGRGLQLLFYSVGIGQISSEVPQNLSASRPQDRQFILSSKKLLLSDSGFYLCAWSVGGHTDTQYFGPGTRLTVL.

J is TRBJ1-4 and V is TRBV19, with D possibly matching TRBD1 (5 bases). The CDR3 is 16 residues long. CDR1 is LNHDA, CDR2 SQIVND, per germline (reference sequence). With 4 bases removed from V and 3 bases from J, the gap between germline ends came to 15 bases. The CDR3, as DNA: TGTGCCAGTAGTAGACCGGGGGTCCGGGCTAATGAAAAACTGTTTTTT. Protein product: CASSRPGVRANEKLFF.

This rearrangement joins TRBV5-6 to TRBJ1-1; 9 bases are shared with TRBD1. Losses at the gene ends were 2 bases for V and 4 bases for J; bases not matched to a gene: 12. The length of the CDR3 is 17 residues. Germline CDR1 reads SGHDT; CDR2 reads YYEEEE. Written as DNA, the CDR3 is TGTGCCAGCAGCTTATGGGGGACGGGGACAGGGTTCACTGAAGCTTTCTTT. The encoded protein is CASSLWGTGTGFTEAFF.